This T cell receptor (beta chain) comes out of a study of T cell changes during pregnancy in multiple sclerosis. The CDR3 covers 13 residues. Trimming took off 0 bases at V and 8 bases at J, with 8 bases between the two ends. The V gene's germline CDR1 is SGHVS and CDR2 FNYEAQ. TCRdb keeps only in-frame clones here, not all; method: immunoSEQ multiplex PCR. In the table there are some 26,000 clones, 75% to 90% of which are singletons. This TCR was recovered from a female donor in good health, enrolled as a control in a pregnancy study. Specimen: CD4+ T cells from peripheral blood mononuclear cells, collected in the first trimester of pregnancy. The J gene is TRBJ2-1, the V gene TRBV7-6, with D possibly matching TRBD1 (6 bases). In DNA, the CDR3 is TGTGCCAGCAGCTTAGCGAACAGGGATGAGCAGTTCTTC. It yields the protein CASSLANRDEQFF.